This TCR beta chain is from a study of CD8+ T cells in alopecia areata. As the sequencing template, cDNA was produced by extracting RNA and reverse transcribing it. Assay used: immunoSEQ multiplex PCR; TCRdb lists only in-frame clones, some missing. The profile shows 120,000 to 150,000 clones, approximately 85% of them singletons. Treatment here: oral pan-JAK inhibitor, 5-10 mg twice daily. The V gene end was trimmed by 2 bases and the J gene end by 1 base; junction bases not matched to a gene: 4. Germline values: CDR1 SGHDT, CDR2 YYEEEE. The CDR3 runs to 15 residues. Sequenced material: CD8+ T cells sorted from blood, taken at week 4, from a patient treated with tofacitinib. The sequence came from a human donor with alopecia areata. The rearrangement uses TRBV5-6 and TRBJ2-5; TRBD2 agrees at 8 bases. For the CDR3, the DNA is TGTGCCAGCAGCTTAGGTAGCGGGGTCCAAGAGACCCAGTACTTC. Protein product: CASSLGSGVQETQYF.